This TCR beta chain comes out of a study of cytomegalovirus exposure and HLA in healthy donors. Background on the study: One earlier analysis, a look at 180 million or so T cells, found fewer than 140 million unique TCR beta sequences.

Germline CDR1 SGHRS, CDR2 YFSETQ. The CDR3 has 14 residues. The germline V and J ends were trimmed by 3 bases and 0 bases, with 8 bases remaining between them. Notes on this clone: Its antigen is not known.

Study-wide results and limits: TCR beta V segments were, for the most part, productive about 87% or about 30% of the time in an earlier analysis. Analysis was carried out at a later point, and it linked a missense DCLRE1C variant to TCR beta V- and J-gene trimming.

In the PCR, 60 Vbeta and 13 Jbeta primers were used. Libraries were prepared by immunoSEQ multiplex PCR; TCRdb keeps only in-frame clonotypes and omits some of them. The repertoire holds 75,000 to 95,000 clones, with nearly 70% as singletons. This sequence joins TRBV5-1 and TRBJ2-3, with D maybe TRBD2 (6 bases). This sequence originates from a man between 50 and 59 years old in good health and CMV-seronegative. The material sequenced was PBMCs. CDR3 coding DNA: TGCGCCAGCAGCTGGGGACTTAGCACAGATACGCAGTATTTT. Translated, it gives CASSWGLSTDTQYF.